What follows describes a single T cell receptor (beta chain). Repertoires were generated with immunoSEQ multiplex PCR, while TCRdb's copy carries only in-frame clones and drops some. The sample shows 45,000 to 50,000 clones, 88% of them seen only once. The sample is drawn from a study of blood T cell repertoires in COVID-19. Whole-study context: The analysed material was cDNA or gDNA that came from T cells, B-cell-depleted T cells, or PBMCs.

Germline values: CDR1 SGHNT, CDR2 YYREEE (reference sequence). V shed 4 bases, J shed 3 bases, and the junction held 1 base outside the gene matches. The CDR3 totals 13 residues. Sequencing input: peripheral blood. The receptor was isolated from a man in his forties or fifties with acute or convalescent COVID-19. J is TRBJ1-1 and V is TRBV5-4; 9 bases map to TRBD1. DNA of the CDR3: TGTGCCAGCAGCCGGGACAGGGACACTGAAGCTTTCTTT. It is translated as CASSRDRDTEAFF.